These 11 T cell receptor beta chains share one sample of origin, sequenced in a study of shared clonotypes between healthy human individuals. Sequenced by immunoSEQ multiplex PCR; TCRdb stores in-frame clones only, minus some. The sample includes just over 2,000,000 clones, 85% to 95% seen only once; the top ten take 0.13%. Material: naive CD4+ T cells sorted from blood. Stated subset: CD45RA+ positively selected. These receptor sequences come from a man in his late teens or twenties in good health.

V usage is TRBV18 and J usage is TRBJ2-6, with D hard to call. V lost 2 bases and J 0 bases, leaving 14 bases between the germline ends. Germline assignment: CDR1 KGHSH and CDR2 LQKENI. The CDR3 runs to 18 residues. The CDR3 sequence is CASSPMGLSSSGANVLTF. CDR3 sequence (DNA): TGTGCCAGCTCACCAATGGGCCTCTCGAGCTCTGGGGCCAACGTCCTGACTTTC.

This chain joins TRBV28 and TRBJ2-1; D uncertain. The V gene's germline CDR1 is MDHEN and CDR2 SYDVKM. Trimming took 2 bases from V and 3 from J, leaving 8 bases between them. The CDR3 length is 14 residues. This CDR3 is CASSLQPLYNEQFF. The CDR3 region has the DNA TGTGCCAGCAGTTTACAACCGCTCTACAATGAGCAGTTCTTC. The full variable domain, in which reference TRBV28 and TRBJ2-1 provide the parts outside the CDR3, is DVKVTQSSRYLVKRTGEKVFLECVQDMDHENMFWYRQDPGLGLRLIYFSYDVKMKEKGDIPEGYSVSREKKERFSLILESASTNQTSMYLCASSLQPLYNEQFFGPGTRLTVL.

The rearrangement links TRBV2 to TRBJ1-2, with D perhaps matching TRBD1 (5 bases). V lost 8 bases and J lost 4, with 14 bases in between. The germline gives CDR1 SNHLY, CDR2 FYNNEI. The CDR3 consists of 13 residues. CDR3 residues: CASLQVGIYGYTF. The CDR3 DNA reads as TGTGCCAGCTTACAGGTGGGGATCTATGGCTACACCTTC.

This clone was counted once. This sequence joins TRBV6-6 and TRBJ2-7; D perhaps matches TRBD2 (6 bases). Germline CDR1 MNHNY, CDR2 SVGAGI (reference sequence). Trimming left V 4 bases short and J 5 bases short, with 15 bases between. The CDR3 spans 14 residues. The CDR3 DNA reads as TGTGCCAGCAGTTTTCCCGGGACTCGAGACGAGCAGTACTTC. This encodes CASSFPGTRDEQYF.

The chain is built from TRBV30 and TRBJ2-7; TRBD1 aligns across 8 bases. The CDR3 runs to 14 residues. In germline, CDR1 is GTSNPN, CDR2 SVGIG (reference sequence). Trimming took 5 bases from V and 4 from J; bases not matched to a gene: 10. The CDR3 sequence: CAWVAQGARYEQYF. CDR3 sequence (DNA): TGTGCCTGGGTGGCTCAGGGGGCTCGGTACGAGCAGTACTTC.

V usage is TRBV6-6 and J usage is TRBJ2-7; D perhaps matches TRBD1 (6 bases). Trimming took off 6 bases at V and 0 bases at J, with 9 bases between the two ends. Germline CDR1 and CDR2: MNHNY and SVGAGI (reference sequence). The CDR3 has 13 amino acids. Here the CDR3 reads CASRQGYSYEQYF. The DNA for the CDR3 is TGTGCCAGCAGACAGGGTTACTCCTACGAGCAGTACTTC.

The chain employs TRBV2 and TRBJ1-2; 7 bases are a match to TRBD1. CDR1 and CDR2 (germline): SNHLY, FYNNEI. J was trimmed by 3 bases and V by 4 bases; bases with no gene match: 5. This CDR3 spans 14 amino acids. The chain's CDR3 is CASSVNRGDYGYTF. CDR3 nucleotide sequence: TGTGCCAGCAGTGTGAACAGGGGAGACTATGGCTACACCTTC.

This clone was recorded only once. Other DNA sequences in this sample translate to the same CDR3. CDR3 in amino acids: CASSVRRQGTDTQYF. The CDR3 DNA reads as TGTGCCAGCAGCGTGAGAAGGCAGGGTACAGATACGCAGTATTTT. The V gene is TRBV9, the J gene TRBJ2-3; perhaps TRBD1 as D (5 bases). This CDR3 comprises 15 residues. CDR1 is SGDLS, CDR2 YYNGEE, per germline. V lost 2 bases and J lost 3, with 13 bases in between.

V and J are TRBV5-5 and TRBJ2-7, with 10 positions matching TRBD1. The ends lost 0 bases at V and 5 bases at J; junction bases unmatched: 11. Per germline, CDR1 SGHKS and CDR2 YYEKEE (reference sequence). The CDR3 totals 17 residues. CDR3 nucleotide sequence: TGTGCCAGCAGCTTGGCGGCCGGGACAGGGGTGGCTCACGAGCAGTACTTC. This sequence encodes CASSLAAGTGVAHEQYF.

The chain recombines TRBV27 with TRBJ1-4; maybe TRBD1 (5 bases). The CDR3 is 15 amino acids. V shed 3 bases and J shed 6 bases, with 14 bases lying between them. The germline gives CDR1 MNHEY, CDR2 SMNVEV (reference sequence). In DNA form, the CDR3 reads TGTGCCAGCAGTTTTGGTCCAGGGAGGGATGAAAAACTGTTTTTT. It encodes CASSFGPGRDEKLFF. Together with reference TRBV27 and TRBJ1-4, the CDR3 gives the full variable domain: EAQVTQNPRYLITVTGKKLTVTCSQNMNHEYMSWYRQDPGLGLRQIYYSMNVEVTDKGDVPEGYKVSRKEKRNFPLILESPSPNQTSLYFCASSFGPGRDEKLFFGSGTQLSVL.

The rearrangement links TRBV5-3 to TRBJ1-2; 7 bases line up with TRBD1. TRBV5-3 is reported as an ORF; its role is uncertain. V dropped 8 bases and J dropped 2; count of bases not matched to a gene: 9. The CDR3 has 14 amino acids. This CDR3 reads CASSLDRANYGYTF. The CDR3 bases are TGTGCCAGCAGCCTAGACAGGGCGAACTATGGCTACACCTTC.